The 26 T cell receptor beta chains below were found in one sample sequenced in a study of blood T cell repertoires in COVID-19. Sequencing was performed with immunoSEQ multiplex PCR; in TCRdb, only in-frame clones are kept and a portion is missing. The sample contains over 150,000 clones, roughly 80% of which appear only once. The sample was peripheral blood. The receptors come from a man older than 75 with acute or convalescent COVID-19.

CDR3 amino acids: CASSHQAGGAYEQYV. CDR3 DNA: TGCGCCAGCAGCCACCAAGCGGGGGGGGCCTACGAGCAGTACGTC. The chain is built from TRBV4-1 and TRBJ2-7, with TRBD2 identical over 10 bases. J gave up 2 bases and V 3 bases, and 4 bases lay outside the gene matches. Germline-derived CDR1 and CDR2 are MGHRA and YSYEKL. The CDR3 contains 15 residues.

This chain uses TRBV6-2 or TRBV6-3 with TRBJ1-2, with D unclear. V was pared by 2 bases and J by 2 bases, with 12 bases between. This CDR3 spans 15 amino acids. The germline CDR1 and CDR2 sequences are MNHEY and SVGEGT. The CDR3 region is CASSYGPKGNYGYTF. CDR3 coding DNA: TGTGCCAGCAGTTACGGGCCCAAAGGAAACTATGGCTACACCTTC.

The genes are TRBV12-3 or TRBV12-4 and TRBJ1-2; D gene ambiguous. The germline V and J ends were trimmed by 6 bases and 5 bases, with 7 bases remaining between them. The CDR3 has 11 residues. CDR3 region: CASRTEYGYTF. The CDR3 nucleotides are TGTGCCAGCAGAACAGAATATGGCTACACCTTC.

The V and J genes are TRBV18 and TRBJ2-4, with TRBD1 matching 9 bases. V gave up 3 bases and J gave up 8 bases; unmatched junction bases: 8. The CDR3 extends over 15 amino acids. Germline V gene data show CDR1 as KGHSH and CDR2 as LQKENI. CDR3 residues: CASSPSTGGRHIQYF. The CDR3 DNA reads as TGTGCCAGCTCACCCTCGACAGGGGGAAGACACATTCAGTACTTC.

The chain couples TRBV10-2 to TRBJ1-2, with 11 bases identical to TRBD1. V shed 5 bases, J shed 7 bases, and the junction held 3 bases outside the gene matches. Germline loops: CDR1 WSHSY, CDR2 SAAADI. CDR3 length: 13 amino acids. This CDR3 reads CASSPGTGGGYTF. CDR3 sequence (DNA): TGCGCCAGCAGTCCCGGGACAGGGGGTGGCTACACCTTC.

This clone was found a few times. V and J are TRBV19 and TRBJ2-1; 8 nucleotides line up with TRBD2. Germline CDR1 reads LNHDA; CDR2 reads SQIVND (reference sequence). The CDR3 extends over 15 amino acids. The V and J ends lost 4 bases and 9 bases, in that order; junction bases with no gene match: 11. CDR3 region: CASSTPGSGGVEQFF. CDR3 nucleotide sequence: TGTGCCAGTAGTACCCCGGGGAGCGGGGGTGTTGAGCAGTTCTTC.

The V gene is TRBV7-6, the J gene TRBJ1-1, with D possibly matching TRBD1 (6 bases). The CDR3 extends over 13 amino acids. Germline assignment: CDR1 SGHVS and CDR2 FNYEAQ. Trimming pared 6 bases from V and 1 base from J, leaving 9 bases between. DNA of the CDR3: TGTGCCAGCAGTACACAGGGGAACACTGAAGCTTTCTTT. This encodes CASSTQGNTEAFF.

V and J are TRBV9 and TRBJ2-5; TRBD2 agrees at 13 bases. V shed 0 bases, J shed 4 bases, and the junction held 6 bases outside the gene matches. CDR1 is SGDLS, CDR2 YYNGEE, per germline. The CDR3 is 17 amino acids. CDR3 sequence: CASSVGMTSGGTETQYF. The CDR3 DNA sequence: TGTGCCAGCAGCGTAGGGATGACTAGCGGGGGGACAGAGACCCAGTACTTC.

V is TRBV2 and J is TRBJ1-6; weak D call: TRBD1 (5 bases). CDR1 and CDR2 from the germline V gene are SNHLY and FYNNEI. V lost 7 bases and J 8 bases, leaving 9 bases between the germline ends. This CDR3 region has 12 residues. CDR3 protein: CASKGDDSPLHF. CDR3 nucleotide sequence: TGTGCCAGCAAAGGGGATGATTCACCCCTCCACTTT. The whole variable domain, filled in from reference TRBV2 and TRBJ1-6, reads EPEVTQTPSHQVTQMGQEVILRCVPISNHLYFYWYRQILGQKVEFLVSFYNNEISEKSEIFDDQFSVERPDGSNFTLKIRSTKLEDSAMYFCASKGDDSPLHFGNGTRLTVT.

This sequence joins TRBV29-1 and TRBJ1-4, with TRBD1 identical over 7 bases. Trimming took 7 bases from V and 5 from J; bases not matched to a gene: 7. From germline, CDR1 is SQVTM and CDR2 ANQGSEA. The CDR3 runs 13 residues. Here the CDR3 DNA reads TGCAGCGCTGGGGACAGCCTAAATGAAAAACTGTTTTTT. It encodes CSAGDSLNEKLFF. The variable domain in full, completed from reference TRBV29-1 and TRBJ1-4, reads SAVISQKPSRDICQRGTSLTIQCQVDSQVTMMFWYRQQPGQSLTLIATANQGSEATYESGFVIDKFPISRPNLTFSTLTVSNMSPEDSSIYLCSAGDSLNEKLFFGSGTQLSVL.

This clone was recorded a few times. This chain joins TRBV7-9 and TRBJ2-2; D is perhaps TRBD1 (5 bases). V lost 1 base and J lost 5, with 11 bases in between. CDR3 length: 15 amino acids. Germline V gives CDR1 SEHNR, CDR2 FQNEAQ (reference sequence). The CDR3 region is CASSLDAGRTGELFF. As DNA, the CDR3 is TGTGCCAGCAGCTTAGATGCAGGGCGGACCGGGGAGCTGTTTTTT.

V usage is TRBV7-3 and J usage is TRBJ2-1; 9 bases align to TRBD2. This CDR3 is built from 15 residues. Germline loops: CDR1 SGHTA, CDR2 FQGTGA. V was pared by 3 bases and J by 8 bases, with 8 bases of the junction left unmatched. This chain's CDR3 is CASSLSSGEGYEQFF. DNA of the CDR3: TGTGCCAGCAGCTTGTCTAGCGGGGAAGGATATGAGCAGTTCTTC.

The CDR3 nucleotides read TGCAGCGTTGAAGGGTGGGTCCGAGGGGAGCAGTTCTTC. Its protein product is CSVEGWVRGEQFF. The chain recombines TRBV29-1 with TRBJ2-1, with D possibly being TRBD2 (5 bases). Germline V gene lookup returns CDR1 SQVTM and CDR2 ANQGSEA. The CDR3 runs 13 residues. Trimming took 1 base from V and 10 from J, leaving 14 bases between them.

V and J are TRBV10-1 and TRBJ1-1, with D perhaps TRBD1 (5 bases). V lost 5 bases and J 5 bases, leaving 12 bases between the germline ends. The CDR3 is 13 amino acids. In germline, CDR1 is WNHNN, CDR2 SYGVQD (reference sequence). The CDR3 DNA reads as TGCGCCAGCAGTTCCTCAGGGTCGACTGAAGCTTTCTTT. It encodes CASSSSGSTEAFF.

The rearrangement uses TRBV10-3 and TRBJ1-5, with 8 positions matching TRBD1. The V gene's germline CDR1 is ENHRY and CDR2 SYGVKD. The CDR3 runs to 13 residues. V lost 11 bases, J lost 4 bases, and 7 bases stayed unmatched. Here the CDR3 reads CAAQGGINQPQHF. In DNA form, the CDR3 reads TGTGCCGCACAGGGGGGGATTAATCAGCCCCAGCATTTT.

The gene calls are TRBV21-1 and TRBJ2-3; the D call in the table, TRBD1, was not verified against the DNA. TRBV21-1 is shown as a pseudogene. This CDR3 is built from 13 residues. As DNA, the CDR3 is TGTGCCAGCAGCAAGGCCCCCCCAGATACGCAGTATTTT. This translates into CASSKAPPDTQYF.

The chain links TRBV4-1 to TRBJ1-4, with D unresolved. The V end lost 0 bases, the J end lost 4 bases, and 12 bases lay between the germline ends. This CDR3 has 16 residues. Germline V lookup: CDR1 MGHRA, CDR2 YSYEKL. CDR3 bases: TGCGCCAGCAGCCAAGATCATGAACTGATTAATGAAAAACTGTTTTTT. The encoded protein is CASSQDHELINEKLFF.

CDR3 residues: CASSYGQGGYTF. The CDR3, as DNA: TGTGCCAGCAGTTACGGGCAGGGAGGCTACACCTTC. The rearrangement uses TRBV6-5 and TRBJ1-2; possible D gene TRBD1, 5 bases. This CDR3 has 12 amino acids. Germline-derived CDR1 and CDR2 are MNHEY and SVGAGI. Deletions cut 2 bases from V and 8 bases from J, with 9 bases between.

The V and J genes are TRBV7-2 and TRBJ1-2; D is perhaps TRBD1 (6 bases). The CDR3 contains 19 residues. Germline CDR1 is SGHTA and CDR2 is FQGNSA. The V gene lost 5 bases and the J gene lost 8 bases, with 33 bases spanning the gap. For the CDR3, the DNA is TGTGCCAGCAGCGCTCAATCCCCCGGGGGAAAGGGGGGCGGGAGAGGCTACACCTTC. Its translation: CASSAQSPGGKGGGRGYTF.

V usage is TRBV7-6 and J usage is TRBJ2-5; the match to TRBD2 covers 8 bases. Germline V gene lookup returns CDR1 SGHVS and CDR2 FNYEAQ. This CDR3 region has 18 residues. V lost 1 base and J lost 5; bases outside the gene matches: 15. DNA of the CDR3: TGTGCCAGCAGCTTAGGGTCCAGCGGGGGACGATTTGGGGAGACCCAGTACTTC. This encodes CASSLGSSGGRFGETQYF.

The chain carries TRBV20-1 and TRBJ2-1; the D is unclear. Germline V gives CDR1 DFQATT, CDR2 SNEGSKA (reference sequence). CDR3 length: 12 amino acids. The ends were cut back, 3 bases at V and 9 bases at J, with 12 bases in the middle. For the CDR3, the DNA is TGCAGTGCTAGTTTCCAGGTTGGTGAGCAGTTCTTC. It is translated as CSASFQVGEQFF.

V usage is TRBV2 and J usage is TRBJ2-1; 11 bases are a match to TRBD2. Germline-derived CDR1 and CDR2 are SNHLY and FYNNEI. V shed 8 bases and J 7 bases; nucleotides not matched to a gene: 10. CDR3 size: 15 residues. The CDR3 sequence: CASGATSGAGNEQFF. CDR3 in DNA: TGTGCCAGCGGCGCGACTAGCGGGGCTGGTAATGAGCAGTTCTTC. Full variable domain (outside the CDR3, taken from reference TRBV2 and TRBJ2-1): EPEVTQTPSHQVTQMGQEVILRCVPISNHLYFYWYRQILGQKVEFLVSFYNNEISEKSEIFDDQFSVERPDGSNFTLKIRSTKLEDSAMYFCASGATSGAGNEQFFGPGTRLTVL.

This sequence joins TRBV10-2 and TRBJ2-5, with 7 bases identical to TRBD2. In germline, CDR1 is WSHSY, CDR2 SAAADI. V lost 9 bases, J lost 8 bases, and 9 bases stayed unmatched. The CDR3 covers 12 residues. CDR3 nucleotide sequence: TGCGCCAGTACTCGGGGGGTGGGAACCCAGTACTTC. Translated: CASTRGVGTQYF.

This chain uses TRBV19 with TRBJ2-2; D gene unclear. This CDR3 is 14 amino acids long. Trimming took off 6 bases at V and 4 bases at J, with 12 bases between the two ends. Germline V CDR1 and CDR2: LNHDA, SQIVND (reference sequence). CDR3 amino acids: CASSRQLSTGELFF. Here the CDR3 DNA reads TGTGCCAGTAGCAGGCAGTTAAGCACCGGGGAGCTGTTTTTT.

This clone was counted a few times. The DNA of the CDR3 is TGTGCCAGCAGCCCGGGGACAGGGAGGGGAGAAAAACTGTTTTTT. Its protein product is CASSPGTGRGEKLFF. The chain is built from TRBV9 and TRBJ1-4; 9 positions match TRBD1. Germline values: CDR1 SGDLS, CDR2 YYNGEE. This CDR3 comprises 15 residues. Trimming removed 4 bases from V and 8 bases from J; junction bases left unmatched: 9.

This clone was seen a handful of times. The chain recombines TRBV11-3 with TRBJ2-7, with D maybe TRBD2 (6 bases). This CDR3 spans 15 amino acids. CDR1 is SGHNT, CDR2 YENEEA, per germline. V dropped 5 bases and J dropped 1 base, with 15 bases sitting between them. The CDR3 DNA reads TGTGCCAGCAGCCCCGGAGGGGATAGGTCCTACGAGCAGTACTTC. Translation: CASSPGGDRSYEQYF.